This is a list of T cell receptor beta chains from one sample in a study of blood T cell repertoires in COVID-19. Data came from immunoSEQ multiplex PCR; TCRdb stores just in-frame clones and leaves some out. The sample records around 86,000 clones, around 85% being singletons. Sequencing used peripheral blood. The receptors here all came from a man aged 80 or over with acute or convalescent COVID-19. Both conserved end residues are part of each CDR3. Fields, in order: V gene, J gene, clone size, D gene, CDR3 DNA, CDR3 protein. The D gene is left open where the match is weak. Size values are once, few and many counts, or a class for expanded clones, and some rows have none.

>TRBV6-2/TRBV6-3|TRBJ2-5|.|.
TGTGCCAGCAGTTACTCGATCAGTATCCAGCGAGAAGAGACCCAGTACTTC
CASSYSISIQREETQYF
>TRBV5-5|TRBJ2-2|.|TRBD1
TGTGCCAGCAGCTTTTCCCAGGGGGCTAGCACCGGGGAGCTGTTTTTT
CASSFSQGASTGELFF
>TRBV29-1|TRBJ2-5|.|TRBD1
TGCAGCGCTAGGGGGCCGGAGACCCAGTACTTC
CSARGPETQYF
>TRBV14|TRBJ1-4|once|TRBD1
TGTGCCAGCAGCCGACAGGGTCTGGCGAATGAAAAACTGTTTTTT
CASSRQGLANEKLFF
>TRBV6-5|TRBJ2-5|.|.
TGTGCCAGCAGAGATGACTGGGACCAAGAGACCCAGTACTTC
CASRDDWDQETQYF
>TRBV11-3|TRBJ1-1|.|TRBD1
TGTGCCAGCAGCTTAGCAGGACAGGGAATTGTTGAAGCTTTCTTT
CASSLAGQGIVEAFF
>TRBV5-1|TRBJ1-6|.|.
TGCGCCAGCAGCCCACAGGGACGCTCACCCCTCCACTTT
CASSPQGRSPLHF
>TRBV7-9|TRBJ2-7|once|.
TGTGCCAGCAGCTTAGGACTTCGGAGCTACGAGCAGTACTTC
CASSLGLRSYEQYF
>TRBV2|TRBJ2-6|few|TRBD2
TGTGCCAGCAATCCGGGACTAGCGGCTGGGGCCAACGTCCTGACTTTC
CASNPGLAAGANVLTF
>TRBV9|TRBJ2-3|once|TRBD2
TGTGCCAGCAGCGCGAGGACTAGCGGGACAGATACGCAGTATTTT
CASSARTSGTDTQYF
>TRBV11-3|TRBJ2-3|.|.
TGTGCCAGCAGCTTCCCGCCCGCTAGCTGCTTGCGGACAGATACGCAGTATTTT
CASSFPPASCLRTDTQYF
>TRBV29-1|TRBJ1-1|.|TRBD1
TGCAGCGGCAGACAGGGAAACACTGAAGCTTTCTTT
CSGRQGNTEAFF
>TRBV9|TRBJ1-6|once|.
TGTGCCAGCAGCCCTAGAACGGGGGAAGGGGTTGGGAATTCACCCCTCCACTTT
CASSPRTGEGVGNSPLHF
>TRBV11-3|TRBJ1-1|.|TRBD1
TGTGCCAGCAGCACCTGGGGACAGGGTAGAGAGAACACTGAAGCTTTCTTT
CASSTWGQGRENTEAFF